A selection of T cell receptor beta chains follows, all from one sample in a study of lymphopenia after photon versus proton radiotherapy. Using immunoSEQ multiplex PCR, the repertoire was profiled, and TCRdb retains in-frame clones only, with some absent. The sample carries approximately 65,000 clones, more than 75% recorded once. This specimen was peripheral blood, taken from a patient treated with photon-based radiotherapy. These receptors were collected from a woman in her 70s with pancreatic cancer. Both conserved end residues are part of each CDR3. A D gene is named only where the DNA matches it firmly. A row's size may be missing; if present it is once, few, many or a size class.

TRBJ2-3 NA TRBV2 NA CASSVGEGIDTQYF TGTGCCAGCAGTGTGGGTGAAGGGATAGATACGCAGTATTTT
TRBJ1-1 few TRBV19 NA CASSIEGTWNTEAFF TGTGCCAGTAGTATAGAAGGGACGTGGAACACTGAAGCTTTCTTT
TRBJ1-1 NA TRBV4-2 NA CASSQFQTGRNTEAFF TGTGCCAGCAGCCAGTTTCAAACAGGGCGGAACACTGAAGCTTTCTTT
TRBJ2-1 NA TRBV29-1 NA CSALRASSYNEQFF TGCAGCGCCCTTCGAGCGTCTTCCTACAATGAGCAGTTCTTC
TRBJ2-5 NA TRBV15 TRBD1 CATSPRTGTETQYF TGTGCCACCAGCCCCAGGACAGGGACAGAGACCCAGTACTTC
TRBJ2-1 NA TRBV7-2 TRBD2 CASSRPGLAGVAAYNEQFF TGTGCCAGCAGCCGACCGGGACTAGCGGGAGTAGCGGCCTACAATGAGCAGTTCTTC
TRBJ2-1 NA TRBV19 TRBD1 CASSRTGDSYNEQFF TGTGCCAGTAGCCGGACAGGGGACTCCTACAATGAGCAGTTCTTC
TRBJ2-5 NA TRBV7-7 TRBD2 CASSPSGSLQETQYF TGTGCTAGCAGCCCGAGCGGGAGTCTCCAAGAGACCCAGTACTTC
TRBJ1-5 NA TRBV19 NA CASSIFGELGNQPQHF TGTGCCAGTAGTATTTTCGGGGAACTGGGCAATCAGCCCCAGCATTTT
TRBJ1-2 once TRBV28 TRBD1 CASSPAGTGGYFGYTF TGTGCCAGCAGCCCGGCCGGTACAGGGGGTTATTTTGGCTACACCTTC
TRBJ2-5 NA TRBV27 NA CASSPDRRGTQYF TGTGCCAGCAGTCCCGATCGTAGGGGGACCCAGTACTTC
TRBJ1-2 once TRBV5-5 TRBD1 CASSLGQGNGYTF TGTGCCAGCAGCCTGGGACAGGGGAACGGCTACACCTTC
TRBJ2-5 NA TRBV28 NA CASRETDGRLSQYF TGTGCCAGCAGGGAGACGGACGGAAGGTTGTCCCAGTACTTC
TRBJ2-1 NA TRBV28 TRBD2 CASSLWGASGKNEQFF TGTGCCAGCAGTTTATGGGGGGCTAGCGGGAAAAATGAGCAGTTCTTC
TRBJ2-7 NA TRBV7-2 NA CASSHASDEQYF TGTGCCAGCAGCCATGCTTCGGACGAGCAGTACTTC
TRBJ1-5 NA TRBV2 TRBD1 CASSEPGQGNQPQHF TGTGCCAGCAGTGAGCCGGGACAGGGTAATCAGCCCCAGCATTTT
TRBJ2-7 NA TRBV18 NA CASSPREGGTTEQYF TGTGCCAGCTCACCACGCGAAGGGGGTACGACCGAGCAGTACTTC
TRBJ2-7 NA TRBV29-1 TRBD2 CSVLPGSGGEQYF TGCAGCGTCCTACCGGGGTCCGGGGGGGAGCAGTACTTC
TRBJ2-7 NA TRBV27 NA CASSLSSRDRGARYEQYF TGTGCCAGCAGTTTATCAAGCCGGGATCGGGGGGCGCGCTACGAGCAGTACTTC
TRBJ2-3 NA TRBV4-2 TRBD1 CASSQHRDRYTDTQYF TGTGCCAGCAGCCAACACCGGGACAGATACACAGATACGCAGTATTTT
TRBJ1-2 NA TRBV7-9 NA CASSLVSGGGYTF TGTGCCAGCAGCTTAGTCTCCGGGGGTGGCTACACCTTC
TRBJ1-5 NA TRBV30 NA CAWSVAGIDQPQHF TGTGCCTGGAGTGTAGCGGGGATAGATCAGCCCCAGCATTTT
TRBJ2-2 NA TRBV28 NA CASSFLYSGTTGELFF TGTGCCAGCAGTTTTCTGTACTCAGGGACGACCGGGGAGCTGTTTTTT
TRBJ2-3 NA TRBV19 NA CASRRDTRDTQYF TGTGCCAGTAGGAGGGACACTAGGGATACGCAGTATTTT
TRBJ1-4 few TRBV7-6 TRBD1 CASSPGQGDEKLFF TGTGCCAGCAGCCCTGGACAGGGGGATGAAAAACTGTTTTTT
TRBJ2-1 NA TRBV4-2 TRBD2 CASSQGGLAGGNEQFF TGTGCCAGCAGCCAGGGCGGACTAGCGGGTGGGAATGAGCAGTTCTTC
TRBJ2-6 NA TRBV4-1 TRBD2 CASSQVDSGRAHSGANVLTF TGCGCCAGCAGCCAAGTGGATAGCGGGAGGGCGCACTCTGGGGCCAACGTCCTGACTTTC
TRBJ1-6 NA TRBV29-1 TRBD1 CRSVGPGTGAVFLHF TGCAGGTCCGTAGGCCCCGGGACAGGGGCTGTTTTCCTCCACTTT
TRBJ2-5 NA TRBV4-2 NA CASSQDLGLGETQYF TGTGCCAGCAGCCAAGATTTAGGTTTAGGAGAGACCCAGTACTTC
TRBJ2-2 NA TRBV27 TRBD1 CASSAGTGAWGELFF TGTGCCAGCAGTGCCGGGACAGGGGCGTGGGGGGAGCTGTTTTTT
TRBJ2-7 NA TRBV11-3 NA CASSQGHTYEQYF TGTGCCAGCAGCCAGGGACATACCTACGAGCAGTACTTC
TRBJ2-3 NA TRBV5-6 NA CASSLGSLTSTDTQYF TGTGCCAGCAGCTTGGGCAGTTTGACTAGCACAGATACGCAGTATTTT
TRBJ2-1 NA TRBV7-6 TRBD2 CASSLVVTSGRAYNEQFF TGTGCCAGCAGCTTAGTTGTGACTAGCGGGAGGGCTTACAATGAGCAGTTCTTC
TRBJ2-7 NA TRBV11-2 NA CASSSEFWYEQYF TGTGCCAGCAGCTCGGAGTTCTGGTACGAGCAGTACTTC
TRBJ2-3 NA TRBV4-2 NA CASSQEYTDTQYF TGTGCCAGCAGCCAAGAGTACACAGATACGCAGTATTTT
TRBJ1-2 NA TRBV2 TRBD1 CASSGGQDYGYTF TGTGCCAGCAGTGGAGGACAGGACTATGGCTACACCTTC
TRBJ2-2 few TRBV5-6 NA CASSKDGNTGELFF TGTGCCAGCAGTAAGGACGGCAACACCGGGGAGCTGTTTTTT
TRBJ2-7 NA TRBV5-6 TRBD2 CASSLSPAGGNEQYF TGTGCCAGCAGCTTGTCCCCAGCGGGAGGGAACGAGCAGTACTTC
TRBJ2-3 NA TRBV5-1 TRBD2 CASSFRLATTTDTQYF TGCGCCAGCAGCTTCAGACTAGCGACAACCACAGATACGCAGTATTTT
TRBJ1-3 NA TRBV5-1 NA CASSFGTGPGNTIYF TGCGCCAGCAGCTTTGGAACAGGGCCTGGAAACACCATATATTTT
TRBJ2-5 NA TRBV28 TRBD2 CASSPLGLAGGPPQYF TGTGCCAGCAGCCCCCTAGGACTAGCGGGAGGGCCGCCCCAGTACTTC
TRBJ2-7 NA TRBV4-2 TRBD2 CASSQDPFGAGVGYEQYF TGTGCCAGCAGCCAAGATCCATTCGGGGCGGGAGTGGGATACGAGCAGTACTTC
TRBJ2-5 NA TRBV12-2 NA CASRSLGETQYF TGTGCAAGTCGCTCCCTAGGGGAGACCCAGTACTTC
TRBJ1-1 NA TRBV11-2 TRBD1 CASSNRGFTEAFF TGTGCCAGCAGCAACAGGGGTTTCACTGAAGCTTTCTTT